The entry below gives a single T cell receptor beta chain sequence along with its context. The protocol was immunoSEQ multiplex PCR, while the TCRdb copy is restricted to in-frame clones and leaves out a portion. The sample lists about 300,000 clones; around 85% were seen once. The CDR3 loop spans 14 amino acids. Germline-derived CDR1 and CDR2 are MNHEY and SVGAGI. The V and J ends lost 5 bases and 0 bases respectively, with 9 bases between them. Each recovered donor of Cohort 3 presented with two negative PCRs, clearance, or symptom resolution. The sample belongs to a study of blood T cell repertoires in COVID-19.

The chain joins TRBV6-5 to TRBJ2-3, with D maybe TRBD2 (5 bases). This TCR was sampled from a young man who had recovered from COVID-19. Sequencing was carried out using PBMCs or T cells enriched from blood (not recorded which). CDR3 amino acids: CASSPGISTDTQYF. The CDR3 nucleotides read TGTGCCAGCAGTCCGGGAATCAGCACAGATACGCAGTATTTT.